What follows are 25 T cell receptor beta chains derived from one specimen sequenced in a study of PD-1 blockade in classical Hodgkin lymphoma. Autologous stem cell transplantation was followed by relapse in every patient, and brentuximab vedotin exposure varied. The method was immunoSEQ multiplex PCR; TCRdb's version includes in-frame clones alone and lacks a portion of them. The sample consists of 45,000 or so clones, around 66% of them appearing once. This specimen was peripheral blood mononuclear cells (PBMCs), taken at baseline. All receptors derive from a human donor with classical Hodgkin lymphoma.

On this clone itself: Other nucleotide sequences in the sample specify the same CDR3. This chain joins TRBV7-7 and TRBJ1-1, with unresolved D. In germline, CDR1 is SSHAT, CDR2 FNYEAQ (reference sequence). The CDR3 is 13 residues long. Between the trimmed V and J ends, which lost 1 base and 5 bases, there was a span of 8 bases. The DNA for the CDR3 is TGTGCCAGCAGCTTAGAAAGGAATACTGAAGCTTTCTTT. This translates into CASSLERNTEAFF. The whole variable domain, filled in from reference TRBV7-7 and TRBJ1-1, reads GAGVSQSPRYKVTKRGQDVTLRCDPISSHATLYWYQQALGQGPEFLTYFNYEAQPDKSGLPSDRFSAERPEGSISTLTIQRTEQRDSAMYRCASSLERNTEAFFGQGTRLTVV.

In its sample, this clone was seen a few times. The chain couples TRBV6-5 to TRBJ1-2; no reliable D call. Per the germline V gene, CDR1 is MNHEY and CDR2 is SVGAGI. Trimming took off 5 bases at V and 8 bases at J, with 12 bases between the two ends. This CDR3 has 12 residues. Written as DNA, the CDR3 is TGTGCCAGCAGTGGGGTCGATGGAGGCTACACCTTC. It specifies CASSGVDGGYTF.

The V gene is TRBV18, the J gene TRBJ2-7; 7 bases are a match to TRBD1. With V trimmed by 0 bases and J by 2 bases, 7 bases remained unmatched. This CDR3 has 16 amino acids. Germline CDR1 KGHSH, CDR2 LQKENI. The CDR3 DNA reads TGTGCCAGCTCACCACCGGACAGGCTTAACCCCTACGAGCAGTACTTC. Translating it yields CASSPPDRLNPYEQYF. The entire variable domain, with the rest obtained from reference TRBV18 and TRBJ2-7, is as follows: NAGVMQNPRHLVRRRGQEARLRCSPMKGHSHVYWYRQLPEEGLKFMVYLQKENIIDESGMPKERFSAEFPKEGPSILRIQQVVRGDSAAYFCASSPPDRLNPYEQYFGPGTRLTVT.

There are a few counts of this clone. The chain links TRBV18 to TRBJ2-1; D is perhaps TRBD1 or TRBD2 (5 bases each). The V end was cut by 7 bases, the J end by 8 bases, with 18 bases between. The CDR3 loop spans 14 amino acids. Germline values: CDR1 KGHSH, CDR2 LQKENI. The CDR3, as DNA: TGTGCCAGCTTACCGAGGGGCTCTACACATGAGCAGTTCTTC. Translated, it gives CASLPRGSTHEQFF.

This clone was counted once. J is TRBJ2-1 and V is TRBV2; TRBD2 matches 13 bases. Looked up from germline, CDR1 is SNHLY and CDR2 is FYNNEI. CDR3 size: 15 residues. V was clipped by 6 bases and J by 7 bases; unmatched bases: 6. The CDR3 DNA sequence: TGTGCCAGCAGAGTGGGACTAGCGGGACTGAATGAGCAGTTCTTC. Its translation is CASRVGLAGLNEQFF.

A word on this clone: The sample has other DNA sequences that encode this CDR3 too. The chain has TRBV9 and TRBJ2-5; TRBD2 agrees at 9 bases. Germline V gene sequence: CDR1 SGDLS, CDR2 YYNGEE. V shed 3 bases, J shed 2 bases, and the junction held 2 bases outside the gene matches. This CDR3 has 14 amino acids. In nucleotides, the CDR3 is TGTGCCAGCAGCGCAAGCGGGGGGCAAGAGACCCAGTACTTC. Residues: CASSASGGQETQYF. Full variable domain (missing parts from reference TRBV9 and TRBJ2-5): DSGVTQTPKHLITATGQRVTLRCSPRSGDLSVYWYQQSLDQGLQFLIQYYNGEERAKGNILERFSAQQFPDLHSELNLSSLELGDSALYFCASSASGGQETQYFGPGTRLLVL.

In this sample, this clone turned up a few times. This chain links TRBV28 with TRBJ2-1; 8 nucleotides align to TRBD1. The CDR3 loop spans 20 amino acids. Germline V lookup: CDR1 MDHEN, CDR2 SYDVKM. The junction had 23 bases not matched to a gene; V was cut back by 7 bases and J by 3 bases. The DNA of the CDR3 is TGTGCCAGCATTTCGGCCGGGACAGGTTTGGGTGGGGACGTCTACAATGAGCAGTTCTTC. Amino acid sequence: CASISAGTGLGGDVYNEQFF.

This chain links TRBV10-2 with TRBJ1-5; no definite D call. In germline, CDR1 is WSHSY, CDR2 SAAADI. The CDR3 totals 14 residues. Trimming removed 2 bases from V and 6 bases from J, with 11 bases in between. The CDR3 region is CASSEGPGSQPQHF. CDR3 in DNA: TGCGCCAGCAGTGAGGGGCCAGGATCTCAGCCCCAGCATTTT.

This clone was seen just once. CDR3 coding DNA: TGCGCCAGCAGCTCCCCACTGGACAGGGTAAAACTAAGCACAGATACGCAGTATTTT. This encodes CASSSPLDRVKLSTDTQYF. The chain links TRBV5-1 to TRBJ2-3; 8 bases fit TRBD1. The J segment lost 0 bases and the V segment lost 3 bases, leaving 15 bases of the junction unmatched. Germline values: CDR1 SGHRS, CDR2 YFSETQ. CDR3 length: 19 residues.

J is TRBJ1-2 and V is TRBV11-1; D may be TRBD1 (6 bases). CDR3 size: 15 residues. CDR1 is SGHAT and CDR2 is FQDESV in the germline V gene (reference sequence). V lost 5 bases to trimming and J lost 3 bases, with 16 bases between them. In nucleotides, the CDR3 is TGTGCCAGCAGCAAACCGGGACAACACCACTATGGCTACACCTTC. Its protein is CASSKPGQHHYGYTF.

The chain links TRBV7-9 to TRBJ2-2; TRBD1 is a possible D gene (5 bases). CDR1 is SEHNR, CDR2 FQNEAQ, per germline (reference sequence). The CDR3 runs to 13 residues. Trimming left V 5 bases short and J 3 bases short, with 7 bases between. CDR3 region: CASSAGYTGELFF. CDR3 sequence (DNA): TGTGCCAGCAGCGCAGGGTACACCGGGGAGCTGTTTTTT.

The chain recombines TRBV2 with TRBJ1-2; no firm D call. The germline V gene has CDR1 SNHLY and CDR2 FYNNEI. V lost 6 bases to trimming and J lost 8 bases, with 10 bases between them. This CDR3 spans 11 amino acids. The chain's CDR3 is CASRAGGGYTF. For the CDR3, the DNA is TGTGCCAGCAGAGCCGGAGGGGGCTACACCTTC.

The table lists this clone with a few counts. This chain joins TRBV5-1 and TRBJ1-2; 9 nucleotides align to TRBD1. The CDR3 has 14 amino acids. Germline-derived CDR1 and CDR2 are SGHRS and YFSETQ. V shed 4 bases, J shed 8 bases, and the junction held 9 bases outside the gene matches. This CDR3 is CASSGGTGMEGYTF. The CDR3, as DNA: TGCGCCAGCAGCGGAGGGACAGGGATGGAGGGCTACACCTTC.

The table lists this clone with a count of one. The V and J genes are TRBV27 and TRBJ2-7, with unresolved D. Germline V gene data show CDR1 as MNHEY and CDR2 as SMNVEV (reference sequence). This CDR3 region has 14 residues. V was clipped by 2 bases and J by 2 bases, with 10 bases between them. As DNA, the CDR3 is TGTGCCAGCAGTTTAGTGGGTGGAACCTACGAGCAGTACTTC. It encodes CASSLVGGTYEQYF.

The chain couples TRBV4-1 to TRBJ1-4; D might be TRBD1 (6 bases). CDR1 is MGHRA, CDR2 YSYEKL, per germline. This CDR3 has 19 residues. The V end lost 1 base, the J end lost 3 bases, and 21 bases lay between the germline ends. The CDR3 is CASSQGSRGSQLANEKLFF. Here the CDR3 DNA reads TGCGCCAGCAGCCAAGGAAGCAGGGGATCGCAACTAGCTAATGAAAAACTGTTTTTT.

The V and J genes are TRBV9 and TRBJ2-5; D is perhaps TRBD2 (6 bases). The DNA end lines up better with TRBJ2-7; the J call may be wrong. The CDR3 runs 15 residues. CDR1 is SGDLS and CDR2 is YYNGEE in the germline V gene. CDR3 region: CASSPSGGSSYEQYF. CDR3 in DNA: TGTGCCAGCAGCCCCAGTGGGGGGTCCTCCTACGAGCAGTACTTC.

CDR3 sequence: CASSIGEKNTEAFF. The CDR3 nucleotides read TGTGCCAGTAGTATAGGGGAGAAGAACACTGAAGCTTTCTTT. The chain is built from TRBV19 and TRBJ1-1; no reliable D call. Trimming took 1 base from V and 1 from J, leaving 7 bases between them. CDR1 LNHDA and CDR2 SQIVND come from the germline V gene (reference sequence). The length of the CDR3 is 14 residues.

This chain's CDR3 is CASSSGTAKTGPQHF. CDR3 nucleotides: TGTGCCAGCAGCTCAGGGACAGCCAAAACCGGGCCCCAGCATTTT. The chain employs TRBV5-6 and TRBJ1-5; TRBD1 agrees at 7 bases. The CDR3 loop spans 15 amino acids. With 3 bases clipped from V and 9 bases from J, the junction kept 12 bases outside the gene matches. The germline V gene has CDR1 SGHDT and CDR2 YYEEEE.

The rearrangement joins TRBV4-1 to TRBJ1-1, with 9 positions matching TRBD1. The CDR3 has 19 residues. Germline trimming cut 1 base from V and 3 bases from J; bases unmatched to any gene: 15. CDR1 MGHRA and CDR2 YSYEKL come from the germline V gene. The CDR3 bases are TGCGCCAGCAGCCAAGGTACCTCCCGGATCGGGACAGGGTACACTGAAGCTTTCTTT. It encodes CASSQGTSRIGTGYTEAFF.

This clone turned up a few times. V and J are TRBV6-4 and TRBJ1-6; maybe TRBD1 (5 bases). V dropped 3 bases and J dropped 7 bases, with 10 bases sitting between them. This CDR3 is built from 14 residues. In germline, CDR1 is MRHNA, CDR2 SNTAGT. The CDR3 DNA reads TGTGCCAGCAGTGAATTCACAGGAAATTCACCCCTCCACTTT. It translates to CASSEFTGNSPLHF.

The rearrangement links TRBV5-1 to TRBJ2-5; the D is unclear. Gene TRBJ2-7 matches the end of the DNA better, so the J call may be wrong. The CDR3 is 15 amino acids. CDR1 is SGHRS and CDR2 is YFSETQ in the germline V gene. CDR3 DNA: TGCGCCAGCAGCTTGTCAGCGACCACGGTGGACGAGCAGTACTTC. Translating gives CASSLSATTVDEQYF.

The chain couples TRBV5-1 to TRBJ2-5, with TRBD2 as a possible D gene (6 bases). The CDR3 covers 15 residues. V was cut by 1 base and J by 1 base, with 11 bases left in between. The germline V gene encodes CDR1 SGHRS and CDR2 YFSETQ. This chain's CDR3 is CASSLNFGGQETQYF. In DNA, the CDR3 is TGCGCCAGCAGCTTGAATTTCGGGGGCCAAGAGACCCAGTACTTC.

This clone was detected a few times. The V and J genes are TRBV2 and TRBJ1-5; D is unresolved. Germline V CDR1 and CDR2: SNHLY, FYNNEI. The CDR3 loop spans 14 amino acids. V shed 3 bases and J shed 7 bases, with 13 bases lying between them. CDR3 region: CASSEKTIDQPQHF. As DNA, the CDR3 is TGTGCCAGCAGTGAGAAGACTATTGACCAGCCCCAGCATTTT.

This clone was found once. The chain is built from TRBV29-1 and TRBJ2-3, with TRBD1 matching over 8 bases. The CDR3 consists of 13 residues. Germline V CDR1 and CDR2: SQVTM, ANQGSEA. V trimming: 3 bases; J trimming: 4 bases; junction bases outside the gene matches: 3. Here the CDR3 reads CSVDQGAADTQYF. The CDR3 DNA follows: TGCAGCGTTGACCAGGGGGCGGCAGATACGCAGTATTTT.

The V and J genes are TRBV9 and TRBJ1-3; D is unclear. Germline V gene sequence: CDR1 SGDLS, CDR2 YYNGEE. Trimming removed 0 bases from V and 1 base from J, with 8 bases in between. The CDR3 sequence is 15 residues long. CDR3 protein: CASSVEWASGNTIYF. CDR3 DNA: TGTGCCAGCAGCGTAGAATGGGCGTCTGGAAACACCATATATTTT.